This T cell receptor beta chain stems from a study of T cell responses to AZD1222 COVID-19 vaccine. Data came from immunoSEQ multiplex PCR; TCRdb stores just in-frame clones and leaves some out. The table has hundreds of thousands of clones, 94% seen once; the top ten hold roughly 0.51%. The CDR3 is made up of 18 amino acids. The V gene end was trimmed by 4 bases and the J gene end by 3 bases; junction bases not matched to a gene: 13. Germline assignment: CDR1 MGHRA and CDR2 YSYEKL. The study, taken as a whole, reports: Breadth and depth of Spike-specific TCRs rose after two AZD1222 doses. It was only after the peak T cell response that any repertoires were sampled.

To note about this clone: What it recognizes is unknown.

The chain employs TRBV4-1 and TRBJ1-1, with 11 bases lining up with TRBD1. The sequence was collected from an adult who received the AZD1222 COVID-19 vaccine. This sample comprised peripheral blood, obtained 28 days after the second AZD1222 dose. CDR3 protein: CASSPPFLGTGGDTEAFF. Written as DNA, the CDR3 is TGCGCCAGCAGCCCCCCCTTCCTAGGGACAGGGGGGGACACTGAAGCTTTCTTT.